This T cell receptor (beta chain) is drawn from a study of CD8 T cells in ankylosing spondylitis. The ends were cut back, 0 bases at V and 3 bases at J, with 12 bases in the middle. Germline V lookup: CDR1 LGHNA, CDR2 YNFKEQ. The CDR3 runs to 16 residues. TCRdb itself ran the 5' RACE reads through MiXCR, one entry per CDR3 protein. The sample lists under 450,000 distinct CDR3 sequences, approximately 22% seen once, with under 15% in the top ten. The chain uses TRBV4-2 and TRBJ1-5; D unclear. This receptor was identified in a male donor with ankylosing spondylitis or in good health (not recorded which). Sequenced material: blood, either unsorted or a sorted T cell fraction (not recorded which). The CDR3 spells CASSQEGGSVNQPQHF. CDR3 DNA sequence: TGTGCCAGCAGCCAAGAAGGTGGCAGCGTCAATCAGCCCCAGCATTTT.